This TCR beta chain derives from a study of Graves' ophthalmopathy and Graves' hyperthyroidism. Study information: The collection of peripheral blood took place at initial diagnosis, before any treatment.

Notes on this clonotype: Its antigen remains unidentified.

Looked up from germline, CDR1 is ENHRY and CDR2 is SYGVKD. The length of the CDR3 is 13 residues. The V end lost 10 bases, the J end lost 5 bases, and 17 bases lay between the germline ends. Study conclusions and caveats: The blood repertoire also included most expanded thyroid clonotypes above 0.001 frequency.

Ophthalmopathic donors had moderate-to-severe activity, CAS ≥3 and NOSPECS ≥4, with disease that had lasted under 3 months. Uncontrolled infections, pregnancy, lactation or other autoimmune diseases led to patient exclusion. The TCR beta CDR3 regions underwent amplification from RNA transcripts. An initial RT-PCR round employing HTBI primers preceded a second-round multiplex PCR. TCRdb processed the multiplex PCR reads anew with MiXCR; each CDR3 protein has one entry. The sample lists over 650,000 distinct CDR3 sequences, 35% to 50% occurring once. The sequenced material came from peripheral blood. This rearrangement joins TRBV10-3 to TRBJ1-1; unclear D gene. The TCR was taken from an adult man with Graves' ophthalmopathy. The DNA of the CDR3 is TGTGCCAGCAGAGACGGGAGGAGGACTGAAGCTTTCTTT. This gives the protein CASRDGRRTEAFF.